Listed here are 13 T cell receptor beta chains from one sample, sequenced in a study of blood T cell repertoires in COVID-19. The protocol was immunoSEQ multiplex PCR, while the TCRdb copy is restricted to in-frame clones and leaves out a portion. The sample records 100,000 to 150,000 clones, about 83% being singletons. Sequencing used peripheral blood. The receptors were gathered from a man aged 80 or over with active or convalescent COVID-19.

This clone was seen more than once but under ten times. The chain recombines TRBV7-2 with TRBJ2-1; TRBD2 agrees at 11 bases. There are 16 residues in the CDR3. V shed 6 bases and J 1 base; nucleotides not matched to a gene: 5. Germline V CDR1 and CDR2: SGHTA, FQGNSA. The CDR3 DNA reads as TGTGCCAGCAGGGGTAGCGGGGGGGCTTCCTACAATGAGCAGTTCTTC. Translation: CASRGSGGASYNEQFF.

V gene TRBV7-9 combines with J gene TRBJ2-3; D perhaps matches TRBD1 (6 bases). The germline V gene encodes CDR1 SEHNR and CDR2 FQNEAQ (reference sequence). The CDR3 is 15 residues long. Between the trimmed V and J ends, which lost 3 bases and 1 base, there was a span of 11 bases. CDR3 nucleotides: TGTGCCAGCAGCTTTTCGGGACAACGCACAGATACGCAGTATTTT. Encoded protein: CASSFSGQRTDTQYF.

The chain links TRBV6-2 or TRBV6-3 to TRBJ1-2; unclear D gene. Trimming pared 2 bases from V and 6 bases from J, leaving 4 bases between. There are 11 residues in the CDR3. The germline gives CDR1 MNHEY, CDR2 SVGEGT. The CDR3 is CASSYLDGYTF. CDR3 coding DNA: TGTGCCAGCAGTTACCTAGATGGCTACACCTTC.

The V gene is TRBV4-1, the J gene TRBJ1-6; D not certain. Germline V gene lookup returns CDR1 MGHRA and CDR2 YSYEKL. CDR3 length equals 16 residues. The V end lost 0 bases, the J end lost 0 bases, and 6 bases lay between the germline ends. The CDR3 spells CASSQDLNSYNSPLHF. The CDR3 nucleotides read TGCGCCAGCAGCCAAGATCTTAACTCCTATAATTCACCCCTCCACTTT.

CDR3 nucleotides: TGTGCCAGCAGTTTAGCCGGGTCCTGGAGGGACACTGAAGCTTTCTTT. It yields the protein CASSLAGSWRDTEAFF. V and J are TRBV27 and TRBJ1-1; D remains unclear. Between the trimmed V and J ends, which lost 2 bases and 3 bases, there was a span of 16 bases. CDR3 size: 16 residues. Germline V CDR1 and CDR2: MNHEY, SMNVEV (reference sequence).

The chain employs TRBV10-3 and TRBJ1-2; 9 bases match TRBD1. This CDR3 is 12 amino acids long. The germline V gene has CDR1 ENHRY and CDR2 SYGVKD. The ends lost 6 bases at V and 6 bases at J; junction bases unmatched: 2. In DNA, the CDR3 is TGTGCCATCAGCGGGACAGGGAATGGCTACACCTTC. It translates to CAISGTGNGYTF.

CDR3 sequence reads: CASSYPGTGGSYTF. CDR3 sequence (DNA): TGTGCCAGCAGTTATCCTGGGACAGGGGGCAGCTACACCTTC. This rearrangement joins TRBV6-5 to TRBJ1-2; 12 positions match TRBD1. This CDR3 is built from 14 residues. J was trimmed by 9 bases and V by 3 bases; bases with no gene match: 5. The germline gives CDR1 MNHEY, CDR2 SVGAGI.

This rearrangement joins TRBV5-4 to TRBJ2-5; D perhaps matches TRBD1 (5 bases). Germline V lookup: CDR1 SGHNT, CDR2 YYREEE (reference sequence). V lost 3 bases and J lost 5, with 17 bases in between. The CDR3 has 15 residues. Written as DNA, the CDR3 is TGTGCCAGCAGCTACACGACAGCCCTCGGGGAGACCCAGTACTTC. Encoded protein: CASSYTTALGETQYF.

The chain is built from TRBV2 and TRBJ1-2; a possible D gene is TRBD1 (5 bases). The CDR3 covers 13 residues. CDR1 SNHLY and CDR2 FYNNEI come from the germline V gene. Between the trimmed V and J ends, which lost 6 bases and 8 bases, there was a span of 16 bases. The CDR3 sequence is CASSPYKGLGYTF. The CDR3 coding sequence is TGTGCCAGCAGCCCTTATAAGGGGCTCGGCTACACCTTC.

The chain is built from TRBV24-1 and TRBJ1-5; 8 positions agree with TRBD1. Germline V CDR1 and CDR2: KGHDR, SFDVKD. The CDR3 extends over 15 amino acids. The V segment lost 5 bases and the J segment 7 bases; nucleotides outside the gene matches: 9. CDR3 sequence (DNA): TGTGCCACCAGTGGGCAGGGGGCGTTGGAACAGCCCCAGCATTTT. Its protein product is CATSGQGALEQPQHF.

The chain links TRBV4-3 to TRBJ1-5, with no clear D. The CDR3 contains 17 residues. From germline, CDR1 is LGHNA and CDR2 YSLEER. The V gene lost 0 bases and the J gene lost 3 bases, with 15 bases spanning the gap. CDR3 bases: TGCGCCAGCAGCCAAGATTTCACCCAGGAGGCCAATCAGCCCCAGCATTTT. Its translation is CASSQDFTQEANQPQHF.

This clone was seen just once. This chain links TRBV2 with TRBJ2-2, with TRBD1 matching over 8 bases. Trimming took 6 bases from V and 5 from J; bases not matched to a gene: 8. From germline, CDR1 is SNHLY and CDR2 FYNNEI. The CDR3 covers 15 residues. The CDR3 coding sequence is TGTGCCAGCAGCGGACAGGGTCGAGGTACCGGGGAGCTGTTTTTT. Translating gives CASSGQGRGTGELFF.

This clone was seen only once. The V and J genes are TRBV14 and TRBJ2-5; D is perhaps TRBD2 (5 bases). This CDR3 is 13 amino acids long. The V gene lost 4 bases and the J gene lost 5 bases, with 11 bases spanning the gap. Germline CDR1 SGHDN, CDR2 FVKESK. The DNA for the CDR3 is TGTGCCAGCAGCCGAGGGATAGGGGAGACCCAGTACTTC. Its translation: CASSRGIGETQYF.